This T cell receptor (beta chain) was found in a study of blood T cell repertoires in COVID-19. Across the study: COVID-19 samples, acute and convalescent, were from the United States, Italy and Spain. PBMCs, B-cell-depleted T cells, or T cells provided the cDNA or gDNA that made up the material.

In germline, CDR1 is SGHRS, CDR2 YFSETQ. Trimming removed 3 bases from V and 2 bases from J; junction bases left unmatched: 7. This CDR3 is built from 16 residues. Libraries were prepared by immunoSEQ multiplex PCR; TCRdb keeps only in-frame clonotypes and omits some of them. Of 50,000 to 70,000 clones listed, 70% to 85% are singletons. This TCR came from a man aged 65 to 85 with active COVID-19. Sequenced: peripheral blood. This chain links TRBV5-1 with TRBJ2-3, with TRBD1 identical over 9 bases. CDR3 region: CASSWGGQGFTDTQYF. DNA of the CDR3: TGCGCCAGCAGCTGGGGCGGACAGGGGTTCACAGATACGCAGTATTTT.